Shown below are 22 T cell receptor beta chains from a single sample sequenced in a study of cytomegalovirus exposure and HLA in healthy donors. PCR involved 60 Vbeta and 13 Jbeta primers. The table came from immunoSEQ multiplex PCR; TCRdb's copy has only in-frame clones and leaves some out. The sample records 150,000 to 200,000 clones, roughly 85% being singletons. The sequenced sample was PBMCs. The receptors shown here come from a man aged 50-60 years in good health and CMV-seropositive.

In DNA, the CDR3 is TGCGCCAGCAGCCTCGACCCAGGGCGCAATCAGCCCCAGCATTTT. Its translation: CASSLDPGRNQPQHF. The V and J genes are TRBV4-1 and TRBJ1-5; TRBD1 might be the D (5 bases). This CDR3 spans 15 amino acids. CDR1 is MGHRA, CDR2 YSYEKL, per germline. The V gene lost 4 bases and the J gene lost 2 bases, with 12 bases spanning the gap.

V and J are TRBV6-1 and TRBJ2-3, with TRBD1 matching over 11 bases. Germline V gives CDR1 MNHNS, CDR2 SASEGT. The CDR3 covers 17 residues. With V trimmed by 4 bases and J by 1 base, 7 bases remained unmatched. In DNA form, the CDR3 reads TGTGCCAGCAGTGTACCAGGACAGGGGGCCCGCACAGATACGCAGTATTTT. This sequence encodes CASSVPGQGARTDTQYF.

The chain couples TRBV4-1 to TRBJ2-5; 8 bases align to TRBD2. The V gene end was trimmed by 0 bases and the J gene end by 9 bases; junction bases not matched to a gene: 9. This CDR3 contains 15 residues. CDR1 is MGHRA, CDR2 YSYEKL, per germline. CDR3 in DNA: TGCGCCAGCAGCCAAGATACGGGGGGGCCTTTCTCCCAGTACTTC. Translated: CASSQDTGGPFSQYF.

The chain employs TRBV5-4 and TRBJ2-1; the match to TRBD2 covers 9 bases. The ends lost 2 bases at V and 0 bases at J; junction bases unmatched: 6. The germline CDR1 and CDR2 sequences are SGHNT and YYREEE (reference sequence). The CDR3 covers 17 residues. CDR3 protein: CASSLGTSLSSYNEQFF. CDR3 coding DNA: TGTGCCAGCAGCTTAGGGACTAGCCTGAGCTCCTACAATGAGCAGTTCTTC.

The rearrangement uses TRBV11-2 and TRBJ1-1; a weak D match, TRBD1 (5 bases). The V gene's germline CDR1 is SGHAT and CDR2 FQNNGV. The germline V and J ends were trimmed by 5 bases and 0 bases, with 16 bases remaining between them. This CDR3 contains 16 residues. CDR3 DNA sequence: TGTGCCAGCAGCCCTCGAGGCGACAGTATGAACACTGAAGCTTTCTTT. Its translation: CASSPRGDSMNTEAFF.

The chain couples TRBV6-1 to TRBJ1-5; TRBD1 might be the D (6 bases). The germline V and J ends were trimmed by 3 bases and 4 bases, with 19 bases remaining between them. The CDR3 runs to 17 residues. Germline CDR1 reads MNHNS; CDR2 reads SASEGT. The CDR3 DNA is TGTGCCAGCAGTGAGGGGGGGACACGTCGCCCGAATCAGCCCCAGCATTTT. Translation: CASSEGGTRRPNQPQHF.

CDR3 sequence: CASSVFDSYTDTQYF. The CDR3 nucleotides are TGTGCCAGCAGCGTATTCGACAGCTACACAGATACGCAGTATTTT. V and J are TRBV9 and TRBJ2-3; perhaps TRBD1 as D (5 bases). Per the germline V gene, CDR1 is SGDLS and CDR2 is YYNGEE. This CDR3 is built from 15 residues. V lost 1 base and J lost 2, with 11 bases in between. The full variable domain, its missing parts supplied by reference TRBV9 and TRBJ2-3, is DSGVTQTPKHLITATGQRVTLRCSPRSGDLSVYWYQQSLDQGLQFLIQYYNGEERAKGNILERFSAQQFPDLHSELNLSSLELGDSALYFCASSVFDSYTDTQYFGPGTRLTVL.

J is TRBJ1-1 and V is TRBV7-6; a weak D match, TRBD1 (5 bases). CDR1 and CDR2 (germline): SGHVS, FNYEAQ. V was trimmed by 4 bases and J by 0 bases, leaving 12 bases between them. The CDR3 totals 15 residues. CDR3: CASSYTTDMNTEAFF. For the CDR3, the DNA is TGTGCCAGCAGCTACACGACAGACATGAACACTGAAGCTTTCTTT.

The J gene is TRBJ2-7, the V gene TRBV6-1; perhaps TRBD1 as D (6 bases). The CDR3 is 15 residues long. Germline CDR1 is MNHNS and CDR2 is SASEGT. V was clipped by 3 bases and J by 2 bases, with 14 bases between them. The CDR3: CASSDEPDSTYEQYF. The CDR3 region has the DNA TGTGCCAGCAGTGACGAACCGGACAGCACCTACGAGCAGTACTTC.

This chain uses TRBV28 with TRBJ1-2; 12 bases align to TRBD1. The V gene end was trimmed by 5 bases and the J gene end by 4 bases; junction bases not matched to a gene: 8. Per germline, CDR1 MDHEN and CDR2 SYDVKM. This CDR3 spans 16 amino acids. The chain's CDR3 is CASSPGQGARGYGYTF. The CDR3 nucleotides read TGTGCCAGCAGTCCGGGACAGGGGGCGCGTGGCTATGGCTACACCTTC.

This rearrangement joins TRBV25-1 to TRBJ1-1; 9 bases align to TRBD1. This CDR3 region has 12 residues. Germline V gives CDR1 MGHDK, CDR2 SYGVNS. Unmatched junction bases numbered 4, after V lost 6 bases and J lost 8 bases. CDR3 coding DNA: TGTGCCAGCAGGGGACAGGGCTCGGAAGCTTTCTTT. Its protein product is CASRGQGSEAFF.

The J gene is TRBJ2-3, the V gene TRBV11-3; 7 nucleotides agree with TRBD2. Germline-derived CDR1 and CDR2 are SGHNT and YENEEA. V dropped 6 bases and J dropped 0; count of bases not matched to a gene: 9. This CDR3 region has 16 residues. Here the CDR3 DNA reads TGTGCCAGCAGATCAGCGGGGTGGGGTAGCACAGATACGCAGTATTTT. This codes for CASRSAGWGSTDTQYF.

V usage is TRBV7-9 and J usage is TRBJ2-5; possible D gene TRBD1, 5 bases. The CDR3 contains 12 residues. V was cut by 4 bases and J by 6 bases, with 9 bases left in between. Germline V gene lookup returns CDR1 SEHNR and CDR2 FQNEAQ (reference sequence). The CDR3 loop reads CASSSGLKTQYF. The DNA for the CDR3 is TGTGCCAGCAGCTCAGGGCTGAAGACCCAGTACTTC.

The chain recombines TRBV11-2 with TRBJ2-1; 9 bases match TRBD2. The CDR3 consists of 17 residues. The V and J ends lost 1 base and 4 bases, in that order; junction bases with no gene match: 8. CDR1 SGHAT and CDR2 FQNNGV come from the germline V gene. The CDR3: CASSLGLAGFGYNEQFF. The CDR3, as DNA: TGTGCCAGCAGCTTAGGGCTAGCGGGGTTCGGATACAATGAGCAGTTCTTC.

This chain uses TRBV5-1 with TRBJ2-2; 12 bases align to TRBD1. The CDR3 loop spans 16 amino acids. In germline, CDR1 is SGHRS, CDR2 YFSETQ. Losses at the gene ends were 3 bases for V and 5 bases for J; bases not matched to a gene: 5. The CDR3 region is CASSWRGQGATGELFF. CDR3 nucleotides: TGCGCCAGCAGCTGGCGGGGACAGGGGGCTACCGGGGAGCTGTTTTTT. Full variable domain (remainder filled in from reference TRBV5-1 and TRBJ2-2): KAGVTQTPRYLIKTRGQQVTLSCSPISGHRSVSWYQQTPGQGLQFLFEYFSETQRNKGNFPGRFSGRQFSNSRSEMNVSTLELGDSALYLCASSWRGQGATGELFFGEGSRLTVL.

The CDR3 loop reads CASRIRVGSPLHF. The CDR3, as DNA: TGTGCCAGCAGAATCAGGGTGGGGTCACCCCTCCACTTT. The chain carries TRBV6-5 and TRBJ1-6, with D possibly matching TRBD1 (5 bases). Deletions cut 6 bases from V and 10 bases from J, with 13 bases between. Germline CDR1 is MNHEY and CDR2 is SVGAGI. This CDR3 spans 13 amino acids.

The chain couples TRBV5-3 to TRBJ2-2; 9 nucleotides align to TRBD1. TRBV5-3 is reported as an ORF; its role is uncertain. The CDR3 spans 15 residues. The trim removed 2 bases at V and 6 bases at J, leaving 5 bases unmatched. The CDR3 reads CARSFGTGPSGELFF. The CDR3 region has the DNA TGTGCCAGAAGCTTTGGGACAGGGCCGTCCGGGGAGCTGTTTTTT.

The CDR3 DNA reads as TGTGCCAGCAGCTCAGCGGGACAGGAGTACACTGAAGCTTTCTTT. Translating gives CASSSAGQEYTEAFF. The chain uses TRBV5-4 and TRBJ1-1; 8 bases align to TRBD1. The CDR3 extends over 15 amino acids. The germline gives CDR1 SGHNT, CDR2 YYREEE (reference sequence). The V and J ends lost 3 bases and 3 bases, in that order; junction bases with no gene match: 7. The full variable domain, with the rest looked up from reference TRBV5-4 and TRBJ1-1, is ETGVTQSPTHLIKTRGQQVTLRCSSQSGHNTVSWYQQALGQGPQFIFQYYREEENGRGNFPPRFSGLQFPNYSSELNVNALELDDSALYLCASSSAGQEYTEAFFGQGTRLTVV.

This clone appeared once. The chain recombines TRBV7-6 with TRBJ2-2; maybe TRBD1 (6 bases). With 1 base removed from V and 2 bases from J, the gap between germline ends came to 8 bases. CDR1 and CDR2 (germline): SGHVS, FNYEAQ. The CDR3 totals 15 residues. The CDR3 DNA follows: TGTGCCAGCAGCTTAGGGACAGCAAACACCGGGGAGCTGTTTTTT. It encodes CASSLGTANTGELFF.

This sequence joins TRBV5-3 and TRBJ2-5; a possible D gene is TRBD1 (6 bases). TRBV5-3 is sorted into the ORF group, with uncertain function. This CDR3 contains 17 residues. V shed 3 bases and J shed 0 bases, with 18 bases lying between them. The CDR3 spells CARSYQTGRSHQETQYF. The CDR3 DNA reads TGTGCCAGAAGCTATCAAACAGGGAGATCCCACCAAGAGACCCAGTACTTC.

The sample holds one count of this clone. This chain joins TRBV10-3 and TRBJ1-5; D is unresolved. The CDR3 extends over 16 amino acids. The germline V and J ends were trimmed by 0 bases and 3 bases, with 12 bases remaining between them. Looked up from germline, CDR1 is ENHRY and CDR2 is SYGVKD. The DNA of the CDR3 is TGTGCCATCAGTGAGTCTGAGGTTTCTCTCAATCAGCCCCAGCATTTT. Translated: CAISESEVSLNQPQHF.

The gene calls are TRBV6-5 and TRBJ2-3; TRBD2 might be the D (7 bases). The ends were cut back, 5 bases at V and 5 bases at J, with 17 bases in the middle. This CDR3 has 15 amino acids. The germline V gene encodes CDR1 MNHEY and CDR2 SVGAGI. CDR3 sequence (DNA): TGTGCCAGCAGTGTTGGGGGGGGGCGGGGAGATACGCAGTATTTT. Protein: CASSVGGGRGDTQYF.